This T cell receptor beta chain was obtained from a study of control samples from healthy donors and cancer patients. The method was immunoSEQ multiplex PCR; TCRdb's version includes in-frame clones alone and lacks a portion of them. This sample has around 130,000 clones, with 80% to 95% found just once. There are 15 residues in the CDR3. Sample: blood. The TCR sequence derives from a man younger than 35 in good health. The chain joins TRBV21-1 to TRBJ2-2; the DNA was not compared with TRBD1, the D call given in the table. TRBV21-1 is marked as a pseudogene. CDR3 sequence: CASSPSRDRAGELFF. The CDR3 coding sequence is TGTGCCAGCAGCCCGTCCCGGGACAGGGCCGGGGAGCTGTTTTTT.